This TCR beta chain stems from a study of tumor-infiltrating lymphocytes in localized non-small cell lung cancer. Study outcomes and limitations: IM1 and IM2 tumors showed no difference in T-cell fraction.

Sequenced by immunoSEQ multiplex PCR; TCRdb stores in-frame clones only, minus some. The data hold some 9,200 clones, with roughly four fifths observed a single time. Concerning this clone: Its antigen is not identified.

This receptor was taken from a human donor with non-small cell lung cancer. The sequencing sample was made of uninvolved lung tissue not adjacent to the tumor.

In nucleotides, the CDR3 is TGTGCCAGCAGCTCAGGGGGGCACGGGGAGCTGTTTTTT. It encodes CASSSGGHGELFF. This chain joins TRBV7-6 and TRBJ2-2; D is perhaps TRBD1 (7 bases). Germline CDR1 reads SGHVS; CDR2 reads FNYEAQ. The CDR3 totals 13 residues. V lost 4 bases, J lost 7 bases, and 10 bases lay in between. Full variable domain (rest looked up from reference TRBV7-6 and TRBJ2-2): GAGVSQSPRYKVTKRGQDVALRCDPISGHVSLYWYRQALGQGPEFLTYFNYEAQQDKSGLPNDRFSAERPEGSISTLTIQRTEQRDSAMYRCASSSGGHGELFFGEGSRLTVL.